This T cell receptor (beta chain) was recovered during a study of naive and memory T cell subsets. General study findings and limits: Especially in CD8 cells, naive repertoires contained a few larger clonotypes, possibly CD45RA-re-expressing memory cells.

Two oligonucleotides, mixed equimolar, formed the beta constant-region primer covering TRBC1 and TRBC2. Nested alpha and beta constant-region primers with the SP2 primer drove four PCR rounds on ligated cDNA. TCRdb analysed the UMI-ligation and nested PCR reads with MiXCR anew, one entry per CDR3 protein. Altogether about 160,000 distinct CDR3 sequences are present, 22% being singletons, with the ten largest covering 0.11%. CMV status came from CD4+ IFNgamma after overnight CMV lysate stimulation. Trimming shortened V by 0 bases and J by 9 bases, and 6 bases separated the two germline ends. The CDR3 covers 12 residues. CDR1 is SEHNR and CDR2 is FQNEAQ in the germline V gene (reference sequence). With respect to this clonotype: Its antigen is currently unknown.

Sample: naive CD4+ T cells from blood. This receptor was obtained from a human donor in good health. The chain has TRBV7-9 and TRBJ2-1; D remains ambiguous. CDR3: CASSLALVEQFF. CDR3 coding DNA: TGTGCCAGCAGCTTAGCGCTCGTTGAGCAGTTCTTC.